These 7 T cell receptor beta chains share one sample of origin, sequenced in a study of prognosis after radiotherapy for stage I lung cancer. Researchers used two-round multiplex PCR to amplify TCR beta CDR3 starting from genomic DNA. With primers specific to each TRBV and TRBJ gene, the first-round PCR was performed. In TCRdb, the multiplex PCR reads were re-called with MiXCR into one record per CDR3 protein. Of about 12,000 distinct CDR3 sequences in the sample, 43% are singletons; the top ten hold roughly 40%. The input for sequencing was PBMCs, taken before or after stereotactic body radiation therapy (not recorded which). These TCRs come from a donor aged 50 or older with non-small cell lung cancer.

Here the CDR3 reads CASSTTGANTEAFF. The CDR3, as DNA: TGTGCCAGTAGTACAACAGGGGCAAACACTGAAGCTTTCTTT. This chain uses TRBV19 with TRBJ1-1; 7 nucleotides match TRBD1. Germline CDR1 and CDR2: LNHDA and SQIVND (reference sequence). J gave up 2 bases and V 4 bases, and 4 bases lay outside the gene matches. The CDR3 totals 14 residues.

This clonotype was picked up many times. The chain joins TRBV5-4 to TRBJ2-7; TRBD2 is a possible D gene (6 bases). Germline values: CDR1 SGHNT, CDR2 YYREEE (reference sequence). The CDR3 is 15 amino acids. V was shortened by 4 bases and J by 5 bases, with 19 bases between the two germline ends. DNA of the CDR3: TGTGCCAGCAGCCAGCAAGGGGACTGGGATCACGAGCAGTACTTC. As protein: CASSQQGDWDHEQYF.

Comment on this clonotype: A much more abundant neighbour one base away suggests this may be a read error. The V gene is TRBV11-3, the J gene TRBJ2-1; 11 bases are a match to TRBD1. The J segment lost 9 bases and the V segment lost 10 bases, leaving 17 bases of the junction unmatched. Germline assignment: CDR1 SGHNT and CDR2 YENEEA. The CDR3 is 16 residues long. The CDR3 reads CANSYIRDRGLGEQFF. As DNA, the CDR3 is TGTGCCAACAGTTATATCCGGGACAGGGGGTTGGGTGAGCAGTTCTTC.

This clonotype showed up many times. This chain connects TRBV5-1 to TRBJ2-5; TRBD2 agrees at 12 bases. This CDR3 is 17 amino acids long. J lost 5 bases, V lost 0 bases, and 8 bases had no gene match. The germline V gene encodes CDR1 SGHRS and CDR2 YFSETQ. CDR3 bases: TGCGCCAGCAGCTTGGTGCCTAGCGGGGGGGCCGGGGAGACCCAGTACTTC. It specifies CASSLVPSGGAGETQYF. The entire variable domain, with the rest obtained from reference TRBV5-1 and TRBJ2-5, is as follows: KAGVTQTPRYLIKTRGQQVTLSCSPISGHRSVSWYQQTPGQGLQFLFEYFSETQRNKGNFPGRFSGRQFSNSRSEMNVSTLELGDSALYLCASSLVPSGGAGETQYFGPGTRLLVL.

Relative to its sample, this clonotype is medium-sized. The V and J genes are TRBV6-2 or TRBV6-3 and TRBJ2-7; D is undetermined. The CDR3 length is 11 residues. Trimming removed 8 bases at V and 2 bases at J, with 7 bases between. Germline CDR1 and CDR2: MNHEY and SVGEGT. The CDR3 DNA reads as TGTGCCAGCGCCTGGGCCTACGAGCAGTACTTC. Amino acids: CASAWAYEQYF.

This clonotype was detected ten times or more. V and J are TRBV5-1 and TRBJ2-2, with D perhaps TRBD2 (5 bases). V was pared by 1 base and J by 1 base, with 8 bases between. CDR3 length equals 15 residues. Germline V CDR1 and CDR2: SGHRS, YFSETQ. DNA for the CDR3: TGCGCCAGCAGCTTGAGTCGGGAGAACACCGGGGAGCTGTTTTTT. Translating gives CASSLSRENTGELFF. Drawing the rest from reference TRBV5-1 and TRBJ2-2, the complete variable domain is KAGVTQTPRYLIKTRGQQVTLSCSPISGHRSVSWYQQTPGQGLQFLFEYFSETQRNKGNFPGRFSGRQFSNSRSEMNVSTLELGDSALYLCASSLSRENTGELFFGEGSRLTVL.

On this clonotype itself: A read error is the likely source, as a far larger clone sits one nucleotide away. This rearrangement joins TRBV6-4 to TRBJ1-2, with D possibly matching TRBD1 (5 bases). This CDR3 contains 13 residues. CDR1 is MRHNA and CDR2 is SNTAGT in the germline V gene. The CDR3 DNA sequence: TGTGCCAGCAGTGAGCGAGGGACCTATGTCTACACCTTC. It yields the protein CASSERGTYVYTF.